These 9 T cell receptor beta chains were sequenced from one sample in a study of control samples from healthy donors and cancer patients. Method: immunoSEQ multiplex PCR; TCRdb's copy keeps in-frame clones and lacks some. The data show approximately 94,000 clones, with 87% seen just once and under 20% held by the top ten. Sample: blood. These receptors came from a woman between 45 and 60 years old in good health.

The gene calls are TRBV24-1 and TRBJ2-2, with D perhaps matching TRBD1 (6 bases). Per the germline V gene, CDR1 is KGHDR and CDR2 is SFDVKD. This CDR3 has 15 amino acids. V lost 6 bases, J lost 5 bases, and 15 bases lay in between. The CDR3 reads CATSWAGVRTGELFF. The CDR3 DNA follows: TGTGCCACCAGTTGGGCAGGGGTAAGGACCGGGGAGCTGTTTTTT.

This clone was detected a few times. The chain joins TRBV30 to TRBJ2-7; tentative D call: TRBD1 (5 bases). CDR3 size: 13 residues. Between the trimmed V and J ends, which lost 3 bases and 4 bases, there was a span of 13 bases. Germline V CDR1 and CDR2: GTSNPN, SVGIG (reference sequence). CDR3 loop: CAWSALGRYEQYF. Written as DNA, the CDR3 is TGTGCCTGGAGCGCACTGGGGCGGTACGAGCAGTACTTC.

The chain carries TRBV29-1 and TRBJ2-1; 8 bases map to TRBD2. V was clipped by 1 base and J by 0 bases; unmatched bases: 8. The CDR3 contains 17 residues. Germline CDR1 and CDR2: SQVTM and ANQGSEA. The CDR3 DNA follows: TGCAGCGTTGAAGTACTAGCGGTCAGGAGCTCCTACAATGAGCAGTTCTTC. It translates to CSVEVLAVRSSYNEQFF.

This chain links TRBV6-2 or TRBV6-3 with TRBJ2-4; perhaps TRBD1 as D (6 bases). CDR1 is MNHEY and CDR2 is SVGEGT in the germline V gene. Trimming stripped 6 bases from V and 3 bases from J, with 15 bases between. The CDR3 has 15 amino acids. CDR3 in amino acids: CASSFRGGGKNIQYF. Here the CDR3 DNA reads TGTGCCAGCAGCTTCAGGGGTGGAGGCAAAAACATTCAGTACTTC.

The rearrangement uses TRBV15 and TRBJ2-1, with D perhaps matching TRBD2 (6 bases). The germline gives CDR1 LNHNV, CDR2 YYDKDF (reference sequence). The ends were cut back, 3 bases at V and 3 bases at J, with 12 bases in the middle. CDR3 length equals 15 residues. CDR3 sequence reads: CATSSGGTGYNEQFF. CDR3 in DNA: TGTGCCACCAGCAGCGGTGGGACTGGCTACAATGAGCAGTTCTTC.

This rearrangement joins TRBV6-2 or TRBV6-3 to TRBJ2-3; TRBD2 matches at 10 bases. V lost 6 bases, J lost 0 bases, and 12 bases stayed unmatched. This CDR3 has 18 residues. Germline V gives CDR1 MNHEY, CDR2 SVGEGT. The CDR3 nucleotides read TGTGCCAGCAGCAAAGGGACTAGCGCCCTACCTAGCACAGATACGCAGTATTTT. Protein: CASSKGTSALPSTDTQYF.

V and J are TRBV6-5 and TRBJ1-2; 7 nucleotides match TRBD1. Germline V gene sequence: CDR1 MNHEY, CDR2 SVGAGI. Germline trimming cut 7 bases from V and 7 bases from J; bases unmatched to any gene: 12. CDR3 length: 14 residues. CDR3 amino acids: CASTLDRALVGYTF. In nucleotides, the CDR3 is TGTGCCAGCACCCTTGACAGGGCTCTCGTTGGCTACACCTTC.

The chain employs TRBV15 and TRBJ2-3; tentatively, D is TRBD1 (6 bases). Looked up from germline, CDR1 is LNHNV and CDR2 is YYDKDF (reference sequence). The CDR3 is 16 amino acids. The V and J ends lost 5 bases and 0 bases respectively, with 15 bases between them. CDR3 loop: CATSPMDRSSTDTQYF. CDR3 coding DNA: TGTGCCACCAGCCCGATGGACAGATCTAGCACAGATACGCAGTATTTT. The complete variable domain, with remaining parts taken from reference TRBV15 and TRBJ2-3, reads DAMVIQNPRYQVTQFGKPVTLSCSQTLNHNVMYWYQQKSSQAPKLLFHYYDKDFNNEADTPDNFQSRRPNTSFCFLDIRSPGLGDTAMYLCATSPMDRSSTDTQYFGPGTRLTVL.

This chain uses TRBV19 with TRBJ1-2; D is ambiguous. The CDR3 covers 13 residues. The germline V gene encodes CDR1 LNHDA and CDR2 SQIVND (reference sequence). V was clipped by 3 bases and J by 4 bases, with 9 bases between them. The CDR3 sequence is CASSMEVIYGYTF. The CDR3 bases are TGTGCCAGTAGTATGGAAGTTATCTATGGCTACACCTTC.